The 21 T cell receptor beta chains listed next were all sequenced from one sample in a study of regulatory T cells in long-lasting Graves disease. In building TCR beta libraries, iRepertoire HTBI primers were used together with Arm-PCR of CDR3 regions. MiXCR was run by TCRdb on the multiplex PCR reads, yielding one entry per CDR3 protein. The sample carries roughly 380,000 distinct CDR3 sequences, less than 20% recorded once. Specified time point: newly diagnosed GD, antithyroid drugs for less than 3 months. TCR sequences were obtained from RNA taken from PBMCs. The sample consisted of peripheral blood mononuclear cells (PBMCs), taken at new diagnosis, from a patient treated with antithyroid drugs. These receptors came from a female donor with Graves disease.

This clonotype was found many times. V usage is TRBV12-5 and J usage is TRBJ2-2; the D is unclear. The CDR3 has 17 amino acids. Germline CDR1 is LGHNT and CDR2 is FRNRAP. The V end was cut by 2 bases, the J end by 2 bases, with 15 bases between. DNA of the CDR3: TGTGCTAGTGGTTTGCTCCGAGGTGGATTTAACACCGGGGAGCTGTTTTTT. Translation gives CASGLLRGGFNTGELFF.

V and J are TRBV28 and TRBJ1-1; D is uncertain. In germline, CDR1 is MDHEN, CDR2 SYDVKM. This CDR3 spans 11 amino acids. Trimming shortened V by 8 bases and J by 0 bases, and 4 bases separated the two germline ends. The CDR3 loop reads CASQLNTEAFF. The CDR3 DNA follows: TGTGCCAGCCAACTGAACACTGAAGCTTTCTTT.

This clonotype was observed at least ten times. The DNA for the CDR3 is TGTGCCAGCAGCCCCGATCCAGGGAGCTCCTACGAGCAGTACTTC. Its translation: CASSPDPGSSYEQYF. V gene TRBV3-1 combines with J gene TRBJ2-7, with D perhaps matching TRBD1 or TRBD2 (5 bases each). Trimming left V 4 bases short and J 0 bases short, with 13 bases between. The germline gives CDR1 LGHDT, CDR2 YNNKEL (reference sequence). The CDR3 is 15 residues long.

This clonotype was recorded at least ten times. This chain joins TRBV5-1 and TRBJ2-5, with D perhaps TRBD2 (5 bases). The closer fit of TRBJ2-1 to the DNA end suggests the J call may be wrong. Germline V gene lookup returns CDR1 SGHRS and CDR2 YFSETQ. The CDR3 loop spans 14 amino acids. This chain's CDR3 is CASSSRALTIEQFF. The CDR3 nucleotides read TGCGCCAGCAGCTCGAGGGCCCTAACCATTGAGCAGTTCTTC.

This clonotype was counted ten times or more. An end of the junction does not agree with germline; a read error may underlie this. The chain joins TRBV7-8 to TRBJ2-3, with D maybe TRBD2 (6 bases). The CDR3 contains 16 residues. Per the germline V gene, CDR1 is SGHVS and CDR2 is FQNEAQ. The DNA for the CDR3 is TGTCCCAGCAGCTTAAGGAGGGACCCTAGCACAGATACGCAGTATTTT. Amino acids: CPSSLRRDPSTDTQYF.

The rearrangement joins TRBV20-1 to TRBJ1-3; 10 bases agree with TRBD1. Per germline, CDR1 DFQATT and CDR2 SNEGSKA (reference sequence). The junction had 7 bases not matched to a gene; V was cut back by 0 bases and J by 8 bases. This CDR3 contains 15 residues. DNA for the CDR3: TGCAGTGCTAGAGACCGGGACAGGGGCCTGGACACCATATATTTT. Protein product: CSARDRDRGLDTIYF.

This clonotype was observed many times. The chain uses TRBV4-1 and TRBJ2-7, with D perhaps matching TRBD1 or TRBD2 (5 bases each). CDR1 and CDR2 (germline): MGHRA, YSYEKL. CDR3 length: 16 amino acids. The V gene lost 2 bases and the J gene lost 3 bases, with 17 bases spanning the gap. CDR3 region: CASSQYSRDGNYEQYF. In nucleotides, the CDR3 is TGCGCCAGCAGCCAATATAGCCGGGACGGAAACTACGAGCAGTACTTC.

The gene calls are TRBV28 and TRBJ2-3; TRBD2 matches 7 bases. The CDR3 has 13 residues. The V gene's germline CDR1 is MDHEN and CDR2 SYDVKM. The J segment lost 6 bases and the V segment lost 8 bases, leaving 8 bases of the junction unmatched. CDR3 DNA sequence: TGTGCCAGCGCAGCGGGGTGGGGTGATACGCAGTATTTT. Residues: CASAAGWGDTQYF. Supplemented by reference TRBV28 and TRBJ2-3, the full variable domain reads DVKVTQSSRYLVKRTGEKVFLECVQDMDHENMFWYRQDPGLGLRLIYFSYDVKMKEKGDIPEGYSVSREKKERFSLILESASTNQTSMYLCASAAGWGDTQYFGPGTRLTVL.

There are a few counts of this clonotype. This sequence joins TRBV20-1 and TRBJ1-1, with 9 bases aligning to TRBD1. The germline gives CDR1 DFQATT, CDR2 SNEGSKA (reference sequence). CDR3 length equals 15 residues. After removal of 3 bases from V and 5 bases from J, the junction contained 10 bases not matched to a gene. The CDR3 DNA sequence: TGCAGTGCTAGTGATACCGGGACAGGGTGGACTGAAGCTTTCTTT. It codes for CSASDTGTGWTEAFF.

The sample holds many counts of this clonotype. CDR3 in amino acids: CASSLALGQRNMNTEAFF. The CDR3 nucleotides read TGTGCCAGCAGCTTGGCCTTAGGACAGAGGAACATGAACACTGAAGCTTTCTTT. This chain joins TRBV5-5 and TRBJ1-1, with D possibly TRBD1 on 6 matching bases. This CDR3 has 18 residues. The V gene lost 0 bases and the J gene lost 0 bases, with 18 bases spanning the gap. Germline CDR1 is SGHKS and CDR2 is YYEKEE (reference sequence).

This chain links TRBV19 with TRBJ2-4; possible D gene TRBD2, 7 bases. This CDR3 comprises 13 residues. Looked up from germline, CDR1 is LNHDA and CDR2 is SQIVND (reference sequence). The germline V and J ends were trimmed by 4 bases and 8 bases, with 12 bases remaining between them. Here the CDR3 DNA reads TGTGCCAGTAGTAAGAAGGGGGGGGACATTCAGTACTTC. It codes for CASSKKGGDIQYF. The whole variable domain, remainder taken from reference TRBV19 and TRBJ2-4, is DGGITQSPKYLFRKEGQNVTLSCEQNLNHDAMYWYRQDPGQGLRLIYYSQIVNDFQKGDIAEGYSVSREKKESFPLTVTSAQKNPTAFYLCASSKKGGDIQYFGAGTRLSVL.

This clonotype occurred many times. This chain joins TRBV3-1 and TRBJ1-1, with D hard to call. Germline V gene lookup returns CDR1 LGHDT and CDR2 YNNKEL (reference sequence). Trimming left V 2 bases short and J 5 bases short, with 9 bases between. CDR3 length equals 13 residues. In DNA, the CDR3 is TGTGCCAGCAGCCAACAATGGGGTACTGAAGCTTTCTTT. Translated: CASSQQWGTEAFF.

The chain couples TRBV2 to TRBJ2-7; 10 bases line up with TRBD1. The CDR3 consists of 14 residues. Germline assignment: CDR1 SNHLY and CDR2 FYNNEI. The trim removed 3 bases at V and 5 bases at J, leaving 4 bases unmatched. In nucleotides, the CDR3 is TGTGCCAGCAGTGAGACGACAGGGGGCAACGAGCAGTACTTC. Amino acid sequence: CASSETTGGNEQYF. Looking up the rest from reference TRBV2 and TRBJ2-7 gives the full variable domain: EPEVTQTPSHQVTQMGQEVILRCVPISNHLYFYWYRQILGQKVEFLVSFYNNEISEKSEIFDDQFSVERPDGSNFTLKIRSTKLEDSAMYFCASSETTGGNEQYFGPGTRLTVT.

The chain uses TRBV5-1 and TRBJ1-4, with 9 bases identical to TRBD1. J was trimmed by 6 bases and V by 7 bases; bases with no gene match: 7. Per the germline V gene, CDR1 is SGHRS and CDR2 is YFSETQ. This CDR3 has 14 residues. The chain's CDR3 is CASQDRTGDEKLFF. The DNA of the CDR3 is TGCGCCAGCCAAGACAGGACAGGGGATGAAAAACTGTTTTTT.

The chain employs TRBV28 and TRBJ2-1; TRBD2 matches 8 bases. CDR3 size: 15 residues. The junction had 12 bases not matched to a gene; V was cut back by 5 bases and J by 9 bases. Germline assignment: CDR1 MDHEN and CDR2 SYDVKM. CDR3 region: CASSQSSGREGEQFF. The DNA for the CDR3 is TGTGCCAGCAGTCAATCTAGCGGGCGCGAGGGTGAGCAGTTCTTC.

Only a few counts were recorded for this clonotype. This chain uses TRBV7-9 with TRBJ2-5, with 8 bases that match TRBD2. The CDR3 sequence is 14 residues long. Trimming took 5 bases from V and 5 from J; bases not matched to a gene: 7. The germline gives CDR1 SEHNR, CDR2 FQNEAQ (reference sequence). The CDR3 DNA sequence: TGTGCCAGCAGCACAAGCGGGAGTGGGGAGACCCAGTACTTC. This translates into CASSTSGSGETQYF. The full variable domain, rest sourced from reference TRBV7-9 and TRBJ2-5, is DTGVSQNPRHKITKRGQNVTFRCDPISEHNRLYWYRQTLGQGPEFLTYFQNEAQLEKSRLLSDRFSAERPKGSFSTLEIQRTEQGDSAMYLCASSTSGSGETQYFGPGTRLLVL.

This clonotype was found a few times. This may come from a read error, since a much larger clone is one base off. The rearrangement joins TRBV28 to TRBJ2-7; 13 bases are shared with TRBD2. Germline V gene lookup returns CDR1 MDHEN and CDR2 SYDVKM. The length of the CDR3 is 18 residues. The V segment lost 3 bases and the J segment 5 bases; nucleotides outside the gene matches: 13. The CDR3 DNA follows: TGTGCCAGCAGTTTTGCATGGACTAGCGGGAGTATGTCCCACGAGCAGTACTTC. Translation gives CASSFAWTSGSMSHEQYF.

The chain couples TRBV28 to TRBJ2-2, with a possible D match to TRBD1 (6 bases). Germline assignment: CDR1 MDHEN and CDR2 SYDVKM. The germline V and J ends were trimmed by 5 bases and 4 bases, with 11 bases remaining between them. The CDR3 loop spans 14 amino acids. The CDR3 protein is CASSVPRGTGELFF. The DNA for the CDR3 is TGTGCCAGCAGTGTACCCAGGGGCACCGGGGAGCTGTTTTTT.

To note about this clonotype: A single base separates this from a much larger clone, so it may be a read error. The chain employs TRBV6-1 and TRBJ1-2; possibly TRBD1 for D (5 bases). The germline gives CDR1 MNHNS, CDR2 SASEGT. The CDR3 contains 15 residues. The V gene lost 7 bases and the J gene lost 7 bases, with 22 bases spanning the gap. The CDR3 coding sequence is TGTGCCAGCACCTCCGAGGGGCAGGCTTTCTCTGGCTACACCTTC. It translates to CASTSEGQAFSGYTF.

In this sample, this clonotype turned up many times. V usage is TRBV12-3 or TRBV12-4 and J usage is TRBJ2-7, with D perhaps TRBD1 (5 bases). The CDR3 sequence is 15 residues long. V was clipped by 3 bases and J by 3 bases, with 15 bases between them. CDR3 DNA: TGTGCCAGCAGTTTTTGGGGCGCCAAAATCTACGAGCAGTACTTC. Protein product: CASSFWGAKIYEQYF.

This clonotype turned up a few times. The chain uses TRBV27 and TRBJ2-7; TRBD1 is a possible D gene (6 bases). Germline CDR1 reads MNHEY; CDR2 reads SMNVEV (reference sequence). Trimming removed 6 bases from V and 4 bases from J, with 19 bases in between. The CDR3 spans 15 residues. The CDR3 loop reads CASSKTVWGRYEQYF. In DNA form, the CDR3 reads TGTGCCAGCAGCAAGACGGTCTGGGGGCGATACGAGCAGTACTTC.